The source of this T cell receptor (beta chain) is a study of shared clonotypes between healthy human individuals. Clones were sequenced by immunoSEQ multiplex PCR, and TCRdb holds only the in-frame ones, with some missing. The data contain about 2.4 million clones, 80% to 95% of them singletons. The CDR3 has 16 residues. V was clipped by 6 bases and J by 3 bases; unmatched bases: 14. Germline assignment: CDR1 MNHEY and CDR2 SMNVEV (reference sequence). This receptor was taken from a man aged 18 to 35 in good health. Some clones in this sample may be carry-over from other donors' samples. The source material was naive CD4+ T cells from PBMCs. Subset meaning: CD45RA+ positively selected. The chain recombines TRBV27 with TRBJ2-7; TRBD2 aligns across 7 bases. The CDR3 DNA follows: TGTGCCAGCAGACGGGGCTTGGGGGAGGGGAGCTACGAGCAGTACTTC. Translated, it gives CASRRGLGEGSYEQYF.